A single sample is the source of the 24 T cell receptor beta chains below, sequenced in a study of blood T cells in healthy people across ages. Sample-barcoded 5' priming and a J-beta primer mix drove a second PCR of roughly 6 to 12 cycles. TCRdb redid the calling of the 5' RACE reads with MiXCR, one entry per CDR3 protein. The data contain roughly 790,000 distinct CDR3 sequences, roughly two fifths of them singletons. Sequenced material: blood. The source is a woman aged 60-75 years in good health.

The V and J genes are TRBV15 and TRBJ2-6; maybe TRBD2 (6 bases). Germline lookup yields CDR1 LNHNV and CDR2 YYDKDF (reference sequence). The CDR3 is 16 residues long. The germline V and J ends were trimmed by 0 bases and 1 base, with 7 bases remaining between them. The CDR3 is CATSRDRGSGANVLTF. The CDR3 nucleotides are TGTGCCACCAGCAGAGATCGGGGGTCTGGGGCCAACGTCCTGACTTTC.

This clonotype was counted a few times. CDR3 in amino acids: CASSQQLARSYEQYF. Here the CDR3 DNA reads TGTGCCAGCAGCCAACAACTAGCGCGAAGCTACGAGCAGTACTTC. The chain has TRBV14 and TRBJ2-7; 7 positions agree with TRBD2. Germline V CDR1 and CDR2: SGHDN, FVKESK. The CDR3 spans 15 residues. V was pared by 2 bases and J by 3 bases, with 7 bases of the junction left unmatched.

This clonotype has more than one count but fewer than ten. The chain combines TRBV27 with TRBJ1-2; TRBD1 aligns across 10 bases. Germline assignment: CDR1 MNHEY and CDR2 SMNVEV (reference sequence). There are 14 residues in the CDR3. Trimming took 6 bases from V and 4 from J; bases not matched to a gene: 5. The CDR3 region is CASSPRTGGYGYTF. DNA of the CDR3: TGTGCCAGCAGCCCCCGGACAGGGGGCTATGGCTACACCTTC.

This clonotype was counted between two and nine times. The chain carries TRBV3-1 and TRBJ1-4; D possibly corresponds to TRBD1 (6 bases). V lost 0 bases and J 7 bases, leaving 12 bases between the germline ends. The CDR3 loop spans 15 amino acids. Germline CDR1 is LGHDT and CDR2 is YNNKEL (reference sequence). Written as DNA, the CDR3 is TGTGCCAGCAGCCAAGAGATAGGAGGGGGTGAAAAACTGTTTTTT. Its translation is CASSQEIGGGEKLFF. Drawing the rest from reference TRBV3-1 and TRBJ1-4, the complete variable domain is DTAVSQTPKYLVTQMGNDKSIKCEQNLGHDTMYWYKQDSKKFLKIMFSYNNKELIINETVPNRFSPKSPDKAHLNLHINSLELGDSAVYFCASSQEIGGGEKLFFGSGTQLSVL.

V is TRBV6-5 and J is TRBJ2-3, with D possibly TRBD1 on 5 matching bases. Germline lookup yields CDR1 MNHEY and CDR2 SVGAGI. The CDR3 extends over 12 amino acids. Trimming pared 6 bases from V and 14 bases from J, leaving 18 bases between. The CDR3 loop is CASSLAQGRPYF. CDR3 bases: TGTGCCAGCAGCCTCGCCCAGGGCAGACCGTATTTT.

CDR3 DNA sequence: TGTGCCAGCAGCCGATCGGGACAGGGAAACACCGGGGAGCTGTTTTTT. It codes for CASSRSGQGNTGELFF. This chain joins TRBV4-2 and TRBJ2-2, with 9 bases lining up with TRBD1. Germline lookup yields CDR1 LGHNA and CDR2 YNFKEQ. CDR3 length: 16 residues. Trimming took 4 bases from V and 2 from J; bases not matched to a gene: 5.

The chain uses TRBV7-9 and TRBJ2-1; 11 positions agree with TRBD2. Per the germline V gene, CDR1 is SEHNR and CDR2 is FQNEAQ (reference sequence). The junction had 10 bases not matched to a gene; V was cut back by 0 bases and J by 12 bases. CDR3 length: 16 residues. CDR3 residues: CASSLATSGAAGGQFF. In DNA form, the CDR3 reads TGTGCCAGCAGCTTAGCGACTAGCGGGGCCGCCGGGGGGCAGTTCTTC.

This clonotype has a handful of counts. The chain links TRBV5-1 to TRBJ2-1; TRBD1 aligns across 11 bases. V lost 4 bases and J lost 9; bases outside the gene matches: 6. Germline V gives CDR1 SGHRS, CDR2 YFSETQ. There are 14 residues in the CDR3. CDR3 sequence reads: CASSKGQGAGEQFF. As DNA, the CDR3 is TGCGCCAGCAGCAAAGGACAGGGGGCTGGTGAGCAGTTCTTC.

Regarding this clonotype: This may arise from a read error, as a much more abundant clone is one base away. V is TRBV12-3 or TRBV12-4 and J is TRBJ2-1; TRBD1 matches at 8 bases. V shed 4 bases and J 13 bases; nucleotides not matched to a gene: 15. CDR3 length: 15 amino acids. CDR3 DNA sequence: TGTGCCAGCAGTTCCAACCCAGGGGGCGCAGAGACCCAGTTCTTC. It specifies CASSSNPGGAETQFF.

This clonotype was detected a few times. The chain uses TRBV5-5 and TRBJ2-7; TRBD1 might be the D (5 bases). The CDR3 has 16 amino acids. Germline loops: CDR1 SGHKS, CDR2 YYEKEE (reference sequence). Between the trimmed V and J ends, which lost 4 bases and 4 bases, there was a span of 21 bases. Written as DNA, the CDR3 is TGTGCCAGCAGCCCGGACAAGCTCCCCTATTATTACGAGCAGTACTTC. This translates into CASSPDKLPYYYEQYF.

The J gene is TRBJ1-1, the V gene TRBV7-2; D unclear. The CDR3 runs 14 residues. CDR1 is SGHTA, CDR2 FQGNSA, per germline. Deletions cut 1 base from V and 4 bases from J, with 10 bases between. This chain's CDR3 is CASSLVGLGTEAFF. In nucleotides, the CDR3 is TGTGCCAGCAGCTTAGTAGGGTTGGGCACTGAAGCTTTCTTT.

J is TRBJ2-3 and V is TRBV5-1; 7 nucleotides line up with TRBD1. CDR3 size: 18 residues. Trimming took 0 bases from V and 0 from J; bases not matched to a gene: 10. The germline gives CDR1 SGHRS, CDR2 YFSETQ. CDR3 loop: CASSLVDRVSASTDTQYF. The CDR3 DNA is TGCGCCAGCAGCTTGGTAGACAGGGTCTCGGCAAGCACAGATACGCAGTATTTT.

The chain joins TRBV29-1 to TRBJ2-5, with D tentatively TRBD2 (5 bases). With the DNA end fitting TRBJ2-7 better, the J assignment may be wrong. CDR1 and CDR2 from the germline V gene are SQVTM and ANQGSEA. The CDR3 consists of 13 residues. CDR3 nucleotides: TGCAGCGTCTCGAGGGAATTCCAGGACGAGCAGTACTTC. This encodes CSVSREFQDEQYF.

This clonotype showed up just a few times. V gene TRBV28 combines with J gene TRBJ1-4; maybe TRBD1 (5 bases). CDR3 length equals 13 residues. Germline loops: CDR1 MDHEN, CDR2 SYDVKM. The V end was cut by 6 bases, the J end by 7 bases, with 12 bases between. CDR3 sequence: CASRRGTSEKLFF. The CDR3 region has the DNA TGTGCCAGCAGAAGAGGGACGTCTGAAAAACTGTTTTTT. Based on the CDR3 plus reference TRBV28 and TRBJ1-4, the full variable domain is DVKVTQSSRYLVKRTGEKVFLECVQDMDHENMFWYRQDPGLGLRLIYFSYDVKMKEKGDIPEGYSVSREKKERFSLILESASTNQTSMYLCASRRGTSEKLFFGSGTQLSVL.

V gene TRBV5-1 combines with J gene TRBJ2-5; tentatively, D is TRBD1 (5 bases). This CDR3 contains 13 residues. The germline CDR1 and CDR2 sequences are SGHRS and YFSETQ. Trimming removed 4 bases from V and 3 bases from J, with 10 bases in between. The CDR3 region is CASSQPTEETQYF. As DNA, the CDR3 is TGCGCCAGCAGCCAACCGACAGAAGAGACCCAGTACTTC.

The table lists this clonotype with a few counts. J is TRBJ2-5 and V is TRBV6-1; the match to TRBD2 covers 7 bases. CDR3 size: 15 residues. From germline, CDR1 is MNHNS and CDR2 SASEGT. Trimming cost V 3 bases and J 3 bases; bases outside gene matches: 7. CDR3 coding DNA: TGTGCCAGCAGTGAGGTAGGGGAGGGTGAAGAGACCCAGTACTTC. This translates into CASSEVGEGEETQYF.

V usage is TRBV6-1 and J usage is TRBJ1-5, with D unclear. V was pared by 2 bases and J by 5 bases, with 10 bases between. Germline V CDR1 and CDR2: MNHNS, SASEGT. The CDR3 is 14 residues long. CDR3 nucleotides: TGTGCCAGCAGTGAATTAAGCGGTGATCAGCCCCAGCATTTT. Encoded protein: CASSELSGDQPQHF.

This clonotype turned up a few times. This chain links TRBV3-1 with TRBJ2-4; D is perhaps TRBD2 (6 bases). Trimming removed 5 bases from V and 5 bases from J, with 13 bases in between. CDR3 size: 14 residues. Germline V gene lookup returns CDR1 LGHDT and CDR2 YNNKEL (reference sequence). DNA for the CDR3: TGTGCCAGCAGCTACGGGGGAGGCCAAAACATTCAGTACTTC. This codes for CASSYGGGQNIQYF.

V gene TRBV4-1 combines with J gene TRBJ2-3; D is unclear. The CDR3 has 13 residues. Germline assignment: CDR1 MGHRA and CDR2 YSYEKL. Deletions cut 3 bases from V and 14 bases from J, with 18 bases between. CDR3 DNA: TGCGCCAGCAGCCAGCTTCCTGGTGGATACGCGTATTTT. It is translated as CASSQLPGGYAYF.

The rearrangement joins TRBV6-2 or TRBV6-3 to TRBJ1-3; no definite D call. CDR1 MNHEY and CDR2 SVGEGT come from the germline V gene. The CDR3 has 12 amino acids. V lost 6 bases and J lost 1, with 4 bases in between. CDR3 nucleotide sequence: TGTGCCAGCAGCCTTTCTGGAAACACCATATATTTT. This translates into CASSLSGNTIYF.

The chain is built from TRBV5-1 and TRBJ2-5; TRBD1 matches at 7 bases. The CDR3 runs 15 residues. Germline CDR1 is SGHRS and CDR2 is YFSETQ. The V segment lost 0 bases and the J segment 1 base; nucleotides outside the gene matches: 3. The CDR3 is CASSLDRGSQETQYF. The DNA of the CDR3 is TGCGCCAGCAGCTTGGACAGGGGATCCCAAGAGACCCAGTACTTC.

As DNA, the CDR3 is TGCGCCAGCAGCCCTGGAGGGGGTCACACCGGGGAGCTGTTTTTT. Translation gives CASSPGGGHTGELFF. The chain recombines TRBV5-1 with TRBJ2-2; D is perhaps TRBD1 or TRBD2 (6 bases each). The CDR3 contains 15 residues. The V end lost 4 bases, the J end lost 3 bases, and 13 bases lay between the germline ends. Germline V lookup: CDR1 SGHRS, CDR2 YFSETQ.

The gene calls are TRBV7-9 and TRBJ1-2; 9 bases match TRBD1. Germline CDR1 SEHNR, CDR2 FQNEAQ (reference sequence). The CDR3 sequence is 15 residues long. Trimming took 5 bases from V and 4 from J; bases not matched to a gene: 8. CDR3 protein: CASSGGDREFYGYTF. The DNA for the CDR3 is TGTGCCAGCAGCGGGGGGGACAGGGAATTCTATGGCTACACCTTC.

V usage is TRBV7-9 and J usage is TRBJ2-1; 8 positions match TRBD1. Germline CDR1 reads SEHNR; CDR2 reads FQNEAQ (reference sequence). With 0 bases clipped from V and 10 bases from J, the junction kept 5 bases outside the gene matches. The length of the CDR3 is 14 residues. DNA for the CDR3: TGTGCCAGCAGCTTAGCCAGGGGGCGAGGCGAGCAGTTCTTC. Its translation is CASSLARGRGEQFF.